The 21 T cell receptor beta chains in this list originate from one sample, sequenced in a study of control samples from healthy donors and cancer patients. TCRdb keeps only in-frame clones here, not all; method: immunoSEQ multiplex PCR. This sample yields under 200,000 clones, of which about 94% are seen a single time; about 8.5% belongs to the top ten. Sequencing was done on a sample of blood. These receptor sequences come from a middle-aged woman in good health.

A single count supports this clone. The genes are TRBV6-2 or TRBV6-3 and TRBJ1-1; D gene unclear. Germline V lookup: CDR1 MNHEY, CDR2 SVGEGT. Trimming stripped 2 bases from V and 1 base from J, with 5 bases between. The CDR3 extends over 13 amino acids. The CDR3 bases are TGTGCCAGCAGTTACGGGCGGAACACTGAAGCTTTCTTT. Translating it yields CASSYGRNTEAFF.

This sequence joins TRBV7-2 and TRBJ2-3; 10 nucleotides match TRBD2. The CDR3 runs 17 residues. Trimming at V came to 2 bases and at J to 5 bases, leaving 10 bases not matched to a gene. Germline V lookup: CDR1 SGHTA, CDR2 FQGNSA. CDR3 DNA sequence: TGTGCCAGCAGCTTAAGAAGCGGGGGGGCAGCTATAGATACGCAGTATTTT. Amino acids: CASSLRSGGAAIDTQYF.

The chain is built from TRBV19 and TRBJ1-1, with D unresolved. The CDR3 is 17 residues long. V lost 5 bases and J 0 bases, leaving 19 bases between the germline ends. Germline values: CDR1 LNHDA, CDR2 SQIVND (reference sequence). CDR3: CASSLGVTRSMNTEAFF. The CDR3 DNA reads TGTGCCAGTAGTCTCGGGGTCACCCGGTCCATGAACACTGAAGCTTTCTTT.

The chain links TRBV6-5 to TRBJ1-1; D gene unclear. CDR1 and CDR2 (germline): MNHEY, SVGAGI. Between the trimmed V and J ends, which lost 0 bases and 11 bases, there was a span of 19 bases. There are 15 residues in the CDR3. CDR3 DNA: TGTGCCAGCAGTTACTCGAATAGGGATCCCAGCGGGGCTTTCTTT. This encodes CASSYSNRDPSGAFF.

V is TRBV4-3 and J is TRBJ1-1, with 8 nucleotides matching TRBD1. Germline CDR1 LGHNA, CDR2 YSLEER. Trimming cost V 0 bases and J 0 bases; bases outside gene matches: 0. The CDR3 is 15 amino acids. CDR3 nucleotides: TGCGCCAGCAGCCAAGACAGGGGGCTGAACACTGAAGCTTTCTTT. Translated: CASSQDRGLNTEAFF.

J is TRBJ1-4 and V is TRBV30; 11 positions match TRBD1. Germline assignment: CDR1 GTSNPN and CDR2 SVGIG (reference sequence). This CDR3 is 15 amino acids long. The V gene end was trimmed by 4 bases and the J gene end by 7 bases; junction bases not matched to a gene: 8. The CDR3 DNA is TGTGCCTGGACCAAAGGACAGGGGGCTTTTGAAAAACTGTTTTTT. It codes for CAWTKGQGAFEKLFF. The full variable domain, completed using reference TRBV30 and TRBJ1-4, is SQTIHQWPATLVQPVGSPLSLECTVEGTSNPNLYWYRQAAGRGLQLLFYSVGIGQISSEVPQNLSASRPQDRQFILSSKKLLLSDSGFYLCAWTKGQGAFEKLFFGSGTQLSVL.

This clone was counted once. V and J are TRBV5-1 and TRBJ2-3; D possibly corresponds to TRBD2 (6 bases). In germline, CDR1 is SGHRS, CDR2 YFSETQ. V was trimmed by 0 bases and J by 14 bases, leaving 16 bases between them. This CDR3 is 13 amino acids long. This CDR3 is CASSLGTNWERYF. The CDR3 coding sequence is TGCGCCAGCAGCTTGGGGACTAACTGGGAAAGGTATTTT.

V usage is TRBV5-1 and J usage is TRBJ1-1; D is possibly TRBD1 (6 bases). This CDR3 comprises 14 residues. Germline CDR1 is SGHRS and CDR2 is YFSETQ. Trimming removed 4 bases at V and 5 bases at J, with 15 bases between. The CDR3 loop is CASSMASGTTEAFF. In nucleotides, the CDR3 is TGCGCCAGCAGCATGGCCAGTGGGACAACTGAAGCTTTCTTT.

This chain joins TRBV5-6 and TRBJ1-4; D remains ambiguous. Germline V gives CDR1 SGHDT, CDR2 YYEEEE. This CDR3 contains 14 residues. Deletions cut 2 bases from V and 2 bases from J, with 7 bases between. The CDR3 spells CASSFRKTNEKLFF. CDR3 in DNA: TGTGCCAGCAGCTTCAGAAAGACTAATGAAAAACTGTTTTTT.

The chain is built from TRBV5-1 and TRBJ2-1; TRBD1 aligns across 10 bases. This CDR3 has 16 amino acids. V dropped 4 bases and J dropped 7; count of bases not matched to a gene: 11. Germline CDR1 is SGHRS and CDR2 is YFSETQ. This CDR3 reads CASSPTRDRGRNEQFF. CDR3 coding DNA: TGCGCCAGCAGCCCGACCCGGGACAGGGGACGGAATGAGCAGTTCTTC.

The rearrangement joins TRBV19 to TRBJ1-1; 9 bases fit TRBD1. Germline-derived CDR1 and CDR2 are LNHDA and SQIVND (reference sequence). V shed 7 bases, J shed 9 bases, and the junction held 18 bases outside the gene matches. This CDR3 has 16 amino acids. The CDR3 is CASKVTTPPGQGKAFF. The CDR3, as DNA: TGTGCCAGTAAGGTCACCACACCCCCGGGACAGGGTAAAGCTTTCTTT.

The chain recombines TRBV10-1 with TRBJ1-5; D gene unclear. CDR1 is WNHNN, CDR2 SYGVQD, per germline (reference sequence). Trimming cost V 0 bases and J 6 bases, with 9 bases left between them. This CDR3 is built from 14 residues. CDR3 coding DNA: TGCGCCAGCAGTGAGTCGAGGGAGTCTCAGCCCCAGCATTTT. Protein product: CASSESRESQPQHF.

This clone has just one count. This chain uses TRBV11-2 with TRBJ2-3, with TRBD2 matching 8 bases. CDR1 SGHAT and CDR2 FQNNGV come from the germline V gene. The length of the CDR3 is 15 residues. Germline trimming cut 3 bases from V and 5 bases from J; bases unmatched to any gene: 7. CDR3 sequence: CASSFLSGTVDTQYF. CDR3 DNA sequence: TGTGCCAGCAGCTTCCTTAGCGGGACGGTAGATACGCAGTATTTT.

V gene TRBV6-6 combines with J gene TRBJ2-3; 8 bases fit TRBD2. CDR1 is MNHNY and CDR2 is SVGAGI in the germline V gene (reference sequence). V lost 5 bases to trimming and J lost 6 bases; unmatched junction nucleotides: 10. The length of the CDR3 is 15 residues. This CDR3 is CASSKQAGVMDTQYF. The CDR3, as DNA: TGTGCCAGCAGTAAACAAGCGGGGGTCATGGATACGCAGTATTTT.

The genes are TRBV27 and TRBJ1-4; TRBD1 agrees at 8 bases. Germline assignment: CDR1 MNHEY and CDR2 SMNVEV (reference sequence). Germline trimming cut 3 bases from V and 8 bases from J; bases unmatched to any gene: 17. This CDR3 is 18 amino acids long. The CDR3 spells CASSFRRGTGTIGEKLFF. The CDR3 DNA sequence: TGTGCCAGCAGTTTTCGCCGCGGGACAGGTACCATTGGAGAAAAACTGTTTTTT.

As for this clone: Compared with germline, one end of the junction differs, possibly owing to a read error. The V and J genes are TRBV6-6 and TRBJ2-7; no reliable D call. From germline, CDR1 is MNHNY and CDR2 SVGAGI (reference sequence). CDR3 length: 13 residues. CDR3 nucleotide sequence: TGTGCCAGCAGTGACTCGTTTGCCTACGAGCAGTACTTC. Protein: CASSDSFAYEQYF.

The rearrangement joins TRBV6-5 to TRBJ1-3; D call uncertain. The CDR3 contains 15 residues. V was shortened by 6 bases and J by 0 bases, with 12 bases between the two germline ends. Germline V gene lookup returns CDR1 MNHEY and CDR2 SVGAGI. The DNA for the CDR3 is TGTGCCAGCAGCCTCGACGGGAGCTCTGGAAACACCATATATTTT. The encoded protein is CASSLDGSSGNTIYF.

V and J are TRBV7-9 and TRBJ1-1; D uncertain. The CDR3 is made up of 12 amino acids. Trimming took 1 base from V and 5 from J, leaving 5 bases between them. Germline V CDR1 and CDR2: SEHNR, FQNEAQ (reference sequence). This chain's CDR3 is CASSLGRTEAFF. CDR3 coding DNA: TGTGCCAGCAGCTTAGGAAGGACTGAAGCTTTCTTT.

The CDR3 spells CASSPRQGQAEAFF. The CDR3 coding sequence is TGTGCCAGCAGCCCCCGACAGGGCCAAGCTGAAGCTTTCTTT. The rearrangement joins TRBV9 to TRBJ1-1; 7 nucleotides align to TRBD1. The V segment lost 4 bases and the J segment 6 bases; nucleotides outside the gene matches: 9. The CDR3 is made up of 14 amino acids. CDR1 SGDLS and CDR2 YYNGEE come from the germline V gene.

The chain couples TRBV4-3 to TRBJ2-3; 9 nucleotides align to TRBD1. Germline assignment: CDR1 LGHNA and CDR2 YSLEER. The CDR3 runs to 16 residues. J lost 4 bases, V lost 0 bases, and 5 bases had no gene match. CDR3 sequence reads: CASSQDHRGQADTQYF. In nucleotides, the CDR3 is TGCGCCAGCAGCCAAGACCACAGGGGGCAGGCAGATACGCAGTATTTT.

J is TRBJ1-1 and V is TRBV7-9; unclear D gene. Germline V CDR1 and CDR2: SEHNR, FQNEAQ (reference sequence). The CDR3 length is 15 residues. V lost 4 bases and J 8 bases, leaving 20 bases between the germline ends. The CDR3 nucleotides are TGTGCCAGCAGCTCCCAGATCAGGACCCCGTCGGAAGCTTTCTTT. Translating it yields CASSSQIRTPSEAFF.